This is a list of T cell receptor beta chains from one sample in a study of blood T cell repertoires in COVID-19. The table came from immunoSEQ multiplex PCR; TCRdb's copy has only in-frame clones and leaves some out. The sample yields about 170,000 clones, around 87% seen once. Source material: peripheral blood. These receptors were obtained from a woman of 80 years or more with COVID-19, enrolled during active disease. Both conserved end residues are part of each CDR3. The order of the fields is D gene, clone size, J gene, V gene, CDR3 protein, CDR3 DNA. D genes are given only for firm matches. Not all rows give a size; the values are once, few, many and, for expanded clones, a class.

>TRBD1|few|TRBJ2-2|TRBV7-2
CASTLDRVNTGELFF
TGTGCCAGCACCCTGGACAGGGTAAACACCGGGGAGCTGTTTTTT
>TRBD2|once|TRBJ2-1|TRBV7-2
CASSPTSSSYNEQFF
TGTGCCAGCAGCCCGACTAGCTCCTCCTACAATGAGCAGTTCTTC
>TRBD2|.|TRBJ2-4|TRBV7-2
CASSSDSGTSGTKNIQYF
TGTGCCAGCAGCTCGGACTCCGGGACTAGCGGGACCAAAAACATTCAGTACTTC
>.|.|TRBJ1-1|TRBV19
CASTAAWNAEAFF
TGTGCCAGTACTGCGGCGTGGAACGCTGAAGCTTTCTTT
>TRBD1|.|TRBJ1-4|TRBV5-1
CASSRDRGANEKLFF
TGCGCCAGCAGCCGGGACAGGGGGGCTAATGAAAAACTGTTTTTT
>TRBD2|.|TRBJ2-7|TRBV15
CATSRDSGDEQYF
TGTGCCACCAGCAGAGATAGCGGGGACGAGCAGTACTTC
>.|few|TRBJ2-5|TRBV24-1
CATSDGGQETQYF
TGTGCCACCAGTGACGGGGGCCAAGAGACCCAGTACTTC
>TRBD2|once|TRBJ2-7|TRBV27
CASRPSGRGDEQYF
TGTGCCAGCAGACCTAGCGGGAGAGGCGACGAGCAGTACTTC
>.|.|TRBJ1-1|TRBV5-1
CASSLDGTTMNTEAFF
TGCGCCAGCAGCTTGGATGGGACAACCATGAACACTGAAGCTTTCTTT
>.|.|TRBJ1-4|TRBV11-2
CASSLGASGNEKLFF
TGTGCCAGCAGCTTAGGGGCGTCAGGGAACGAAAAACTGTTTTTT
>.|.|TRBJ2-3|TRBV7-2
CASRPGTGASTDTQYF
TGTGCCAGCAGACCAGGAACGGGAGCTAGCACAGATACGCAGTATTTT
>TRBD1|.|TRBJ2-7|TRBV20-1
CSASNRDRHSYEQYF
TGCAGTGCTAGTAACCGGGACAGGCACTCCTACGAGCAGTACTTC
>TRBD1|.|TRBJ1-2|TRBV29-1
CSAPGQGFGYTF
TGCAGCGCACCGGGACAGGGGTTTGGCTACACCTTC
>TRBD2|.|TRBJ2-5|TRBV5-4
CASRTGLAGGETQYF
TGTGCCAGCAGAACGGGACTAGCGGGAGGGGAGACCCAGTACTTC
>.|once|TRBJ1-2|TRBV5-6
CASRQDTLYGYTF
TGTGCCAGCAGACAGGACACTTTATATGGCTACACCTTC
>.|.|TRBJ2-5|TRBV6-2/TRBV6-3
CASSYSRVLQETQYF
TGTGCCAGCAGTTACTCGAGGGTACTACAAGAGACCCAGTACTTC